These 9 T cell receptor beta chains were all obtained from the same sample, sequenced in a study of memory CD4+ T cells and cytomegalovirus serostatus. Single viable CD3+CD4+CD8-CD45RO+ cells were sorted as the memory CD4+ T cells. Sequenced by immunoSEQ multiplex PCR; TCRdb stores in-frame clones only, minus some. The table includes tens of thousands of clones, 79% detected once. What was sequenced was memory CD4+ T cells from blood. These receptors came from an adult in good health and CMV-seronegative.

The V and J genes are TRBV7-3 and TRBJ2-7; the match to TRBD1 covers 7 bases. CDR3 length: 15 amino acids. Germline V CDR1 and CDR2: SGHTA, FQGTGA. The V gene end was trimmed by 0 bases and the J gene end by 5 bases; junction bases not matched to a gene: 7. As DNA, the CDR3 is TGTGCCAGCAGCTTAACTGGGCAGGGGGTCGACGAGCAGTACTTC. Amino acid sequence: CASSLTGQGVDEQYF. Using reference TRBV7-3 and TRBJ2-7 for the parts outside the CDR3, the full variable domain is GAGVSQTPSNKVTEKGKYVELRCDPISGHTALYWYRQSLGQGPEFLIYFQGTGAADDSGLPNDRFFAVRPEGSVSTLKIQRTERGDSAVYLCASSLTGQGVDEQYFGPGTRLTVT.

The rearrangement joins TRBV7-2 to TRBJ2-7; D is possibly TRBD1 (5 bases). The V and J ends lost 7 bases and 3 bases respectively, with 31 bases between them. Germline V gene lookup returns CDR1 SGHTA and CDR2 FQGNSA. The CDR3 extends over 19 amino acids. CDR3 sequence: CASNQGIFGHSLLSYEQYF. CDR3 coding DNA: TGTGCCAGCAATCAGGGAATTTTTGGCCATTCTTTGCTAAGCTACGAGCAGTACTTC.

CDR3 in amino acids: CASSQEQPYEQYF. The DNA of the CDR3 is TGTGCCAGCAGCCAAGAACAACCCTACGAGCAGTACTTC. This chain connects TRBV21-1 to TRBJ2-7; the table's D call of TRBD1 was not tested on the DNA. TRBV21-1 is described as a pseudogene. The CDR3 contains 13 residues.

The chain combines TRBV12-5 with TRBJ2-1; TRBD2 might be the D (6 bases). CDR3 size: 14 residues. The V and J ends lost 1 base and 3 bases respectively, with 7 bases between them. The germline CDR1 and CDR2 sequences are LGHNT and FRNRAP. The CDR3 sequence: CASGLGSGYNEQFF. CDR3 in DNA: TGTGCTAGTGGTTTGGGTAGCGGCTACAATGAGCAGTTCTTC.

The gene calls are TRBV11-2 and TRBJ2-7, with 9 bases fitting TRBD1. The J segment lost 4 bases and the V segment lost 5 bases, leaving 12 bases of the junction unmatched. Looked up from germline, CDR1 is SGHAT and CDR2 is FQNNGV. The CDR3 is made up of 16 amino acids. The CDR3 bases are TGTGCCAGCAGCACCCCCAAGGACAGGGGACGGTACGAGCAGTACTTC. It specifies CASSTPKDRGRYEQYF.

The chain carries TRBV9 and TRBJ2-2, with a possible D match to TRBD2 (6 bases). The length of the CDR3 is 17 residues. Germline V lookup: CDR1 SGDLS, CDR2 YYNGEE. V was clipped by 2 bases and J by 5 bases, with 19 bases between them. CDR3 loop: CASSVSGLTPRTGELFF. The CDR3 DNA reads TGTGCCAGCAGCGTCTCCGGACTAACCCCGAGGACCGGGGAGCTGTTTTTT.

V and J are TRBV7-9 and TRBJ2-7; no firm D call. The CDR3 spans 12 residues. The germline gives CDR1 SEHNR, CDR2 FQNEAQ (reference sequence). Trimming cost V 5 bases and J 4 bases, with 9 bases left between them. Written as DNA, the CDR3 is TGTGCCAGCAGCCCGACTCAATACGAGCAGTACTTC. This translates into CASSPTQYEQYF.

The V gene is TRBV15, the J gene TRBJ2-3, with 7 bases fitting TRBD2. There are 15 residues in the CDR3. After removal of 3 bases from V and 4 bases from J, the junction contained 7 bases not matched to a gene. The V gene's germline CDR1 is LNHNV and CDR2 YYDKDF (reference sequence). The chain's CDR3 is CATSSVGLNADTQYF. The CDR3 coding sequence is TGTGCCACCAGCAGCGTGGGACTAAATGCAGATACGCAGTATTTT.

This rearrangement joins TRBV29-1 to TRBJ2-1; perhaps TRBD1 as D (5 bases). Germline V lookup: CDR1 SQVTM, CDR2 ANQGSEA. V lost 5 bases, J lost 1 base, and 9 bases lay in between. CDR3 length equals 13 residues. Here the CDR3 reads CSVRRTSYNEQFF. The DNA for the CDR3 is TGCAGCGTTCGTAGGACATCCTACAATGAGCAGTTCTTC.